This T cell receptor (beta chain) was observed in a study of T cell responses to AZD1222 COVID-19 vaccine. CDR1 and CDR2 (germline): SGDLS, YYNGEE. With 3 bases clipped from V and 2 bases from J, the junction kept 4 bases outside the gene matches. The CDR3 covers 15 residues. Assay: immunoSEQ multiplex PCR; the TCRdb copy retains only in-frame clones and omits some. Counted here are about 110,000 clones, more than 90% occurring once; the ten biggest clones make up 2.5%. This clone turned up a few times. The clonotype originates from an adult who received the AZD1222 COVID-19 vaccine. Sequencing was performed on peripheral blood, taken 28 days after the second AZD1222 dose. The chain links TRBV9 to TRBJ1-4, with 7 bases lining up with TRBD1. CDR3 nucleotide sequence: TGTGCCAGCAGCGCAGACAGGGACACTAATGAAAAACTGTTTTTT. Its translation: CASSADRDTNEKLFF.